This T cell receptor beta chain emerged from a study of blood T cell repertoires in COVID-19. This clone has a single count. Trimming took 1 base from V and 3 from J, leaving 16 bases between them. Per germline, CDR1 SGHVS and CDR2 FQNEAQ. This CDR3 is built from 17 residues. Sequencing used immunoSEQ multiplex PCR; TCRdb keeps in-frame clones, though not all of them. In the table there are some 110,000 clones, approximately 86% of which are singletons. The rearrangement uses TRBV7-8 and TRBJ2-1; TRBD1 might be the D (5 bases). The sequence was obtained from a human donor in a cohort sampled during active COVID-19. Sequencing was performed on peripheral blood. The CDR3 spells CASSLGDGAAIYNEQFF. The CDR3 DNA is TGTGCCAGCAGCTTAGGCGATGGGGCGGCCATCTACAATGAGCAGTTCTTC. Full variable domain (outside the CDR3, taken from reference TRBV7-8 and TRBJ2-1): GAGVSQSPRYKVAKRGQDVALRCDPISGHVSLFWYQQALGQGPEFLTYFQNEAQLDKSGLPSDRFFAERPEGSVSTLKIQRTQQEDSAVYLCASSLGDGAAIYNEQFFGPGTRLTVL.